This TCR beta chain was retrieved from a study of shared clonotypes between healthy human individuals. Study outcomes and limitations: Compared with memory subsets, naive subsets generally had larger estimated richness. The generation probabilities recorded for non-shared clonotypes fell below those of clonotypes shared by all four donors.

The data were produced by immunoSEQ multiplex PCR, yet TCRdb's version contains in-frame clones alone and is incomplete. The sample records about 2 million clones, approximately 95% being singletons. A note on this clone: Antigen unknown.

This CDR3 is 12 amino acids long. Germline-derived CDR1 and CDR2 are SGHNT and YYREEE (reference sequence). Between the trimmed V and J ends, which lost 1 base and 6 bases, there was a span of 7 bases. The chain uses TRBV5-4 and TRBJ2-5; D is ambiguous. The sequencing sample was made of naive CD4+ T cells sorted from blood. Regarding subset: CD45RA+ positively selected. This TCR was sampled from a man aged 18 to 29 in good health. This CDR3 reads CASSLMGKTQYF. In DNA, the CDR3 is TGTGCCAGCAGCTTGATGGGAAAGACCCAGTACTTC. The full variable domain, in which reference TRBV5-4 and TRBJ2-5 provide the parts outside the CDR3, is ETGVTQSPTHLIKTRGQQVTLRCSSQSGHNTVSWYQQALGQGPQFIFQYYREEENGRGNFPPRFSGLQFPNYSSELNVNALELDDSALYLCASSLMGKTQYFGPGTRLLVL.